The TCR beta chain under discussion was sequenced for a study of CD8 T cells in ankylosing spondylitis. Study results and caveats: In peripheral blood, disease-linked CD8+ clones occurred at relatively low frequencies. Earlier literature documents some of the motif variants in reactive arthritis synovial fluid and blood.

Concerning this clonotype itself: Its specificity is not known.

TCRdb passed the 5' RACE reads through MiXCR, listing each CDR3 protein once. Of approximately 100,000 distinct CDR3 sequences listed, less than 25% were seen once; the top ten hold about 12%. The germline V and J ends were trimmed by 4 bases and 7 bases, with 16 bases remaining between them. Germline-derived CDR1 and CDR2 are KGHDR and SFDVKD. This CDR3 comprises 15 residues. This rearrangement joins TRBV24-1 to TRBJ2-1; perhaps TRBD2 as D (6 bases). Sequencing input: synovial fluid, either unsorted or a sorted T cell fraction (not recorded which). This TCR came from a male donor with ankylosing spondylitis. This chain's CDR3 is CATSDFSGLRNEQFF. The DNA of the CDR3 is TGTGCCACCAGTGACTTTAGCGGACTCAGGAATGAGCAGTTCTTC.